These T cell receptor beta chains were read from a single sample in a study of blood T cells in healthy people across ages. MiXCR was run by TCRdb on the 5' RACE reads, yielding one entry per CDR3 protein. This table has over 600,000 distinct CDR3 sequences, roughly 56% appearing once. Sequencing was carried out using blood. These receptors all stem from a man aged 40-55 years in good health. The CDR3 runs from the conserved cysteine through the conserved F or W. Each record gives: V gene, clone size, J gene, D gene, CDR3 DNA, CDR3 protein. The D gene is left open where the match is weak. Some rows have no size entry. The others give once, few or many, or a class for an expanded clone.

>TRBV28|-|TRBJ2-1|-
TGTGCCAGCAGTACTAGCCCGGTTGACAATGAGCAGTTCTTC
CASSTSPVDNEQFF
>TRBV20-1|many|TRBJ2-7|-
TGCAGTGCTACCCCCGGCCTCGAGCAGTACTTC
CSATPGLEQYF
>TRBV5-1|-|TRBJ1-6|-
TGCGCCAGCAGCGGCTCAGGGGTTCTCTCCTATAATTCACCCCTCCACTTT
CASSGSGVLSYNSPLHF
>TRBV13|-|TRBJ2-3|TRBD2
TGTGCCAGCAGCGCAGGACTAGCGGTGGGAGATACGCAGTATTTT
CASSAGLAVGDTQYF
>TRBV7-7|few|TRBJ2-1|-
TGTGCCAGCAGCTTACGCGGACCGGGGAATGAGCAGTTCTTC
CASSLRGPGNEQFF
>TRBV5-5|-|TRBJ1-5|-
TGTGCCAGCAGTGGTGACGGAGATCAGCCCCAGCATTTT
CASSGDGDQPQHF
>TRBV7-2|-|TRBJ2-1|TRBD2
TGTGCCAGCAGACCCCAAACTAGCGGGAGGAGGGGTGAGCAGTTCTTC
CASRPQTSGRRGEQFF
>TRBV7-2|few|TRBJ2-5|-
TGTGCCAGCAGCTTAAGAATCCATGAGACCCAGTACTTC
CASSLRIHETQYF
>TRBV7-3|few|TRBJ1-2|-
TGTGCCAGCAGCACAACAAGGCTCGGGGGCTACACCTTC
CASSTTRLGGYTF
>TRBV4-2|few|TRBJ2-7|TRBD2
TGTGCCAGCAGCCAAGATCTTGGGACTAGCGTTATCCCCTACGAGCAGTACTTC
CASSQDLGTSVIPYEQYF
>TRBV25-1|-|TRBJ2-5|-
TGTGCCACCACCCCTTCCGGTGGCGGGCTCCAAGAGACCCAGTACTTC
CATTPSGGGLQETQYF
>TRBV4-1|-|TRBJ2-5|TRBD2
TGCGCCAGCAGCCAACGGGATGCGGGACTAGCGGGAAGCAATGAGCAGTACTTC
CASSQRDAGLAGSNEQYF
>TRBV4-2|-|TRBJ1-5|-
TGTGCCAGCAGCCAAAAATTCACAACAGGCAATCAGCCCCAGCATTTT
CASSQKFTTGNQPQHF
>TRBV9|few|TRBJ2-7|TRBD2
TGTGCCAGCAGCGTAGCACTAGCGGGTCCCTACGAGCAGTACTTC
CASSVALAGPYEQYF
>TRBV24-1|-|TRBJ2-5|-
TGTGCCACCAGTGCGGAGGGAGAGACCCAGTACTTC
CATSAEGETQYF
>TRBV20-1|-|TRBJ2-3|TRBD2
TGCAGTGCTAGTGTGGCTAGCGGGAGGTCAGATACGCAGTATTTT
CSASVASGRSDTQYF
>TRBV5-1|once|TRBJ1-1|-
TGCGCCAGCAGCTCGGATCAGGGGTGGAGCACTGAAGCTTTCTTT
CASSSDQGWSTEAFF
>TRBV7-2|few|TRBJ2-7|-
TGTGCCAGCAGCTTAGCCTTGGCAGGAACTCAGGAGCAGTACTTC
CASSLALAGTQEQYF
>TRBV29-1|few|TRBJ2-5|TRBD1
TGCAGCGTCACGACAGGGGTAGCGGAGACCCAGTACTTC
CSVTTGVAETQYF
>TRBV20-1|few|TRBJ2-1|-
TGCAGTGCCCTCACCCACAGGTTCTTC
CSALTHRFF
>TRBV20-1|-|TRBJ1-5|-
TGCAGTGCCAGGAGGTGGGGCCGAAATCAGCCCCAGCATTTT
CSARRWGRNQPQHF
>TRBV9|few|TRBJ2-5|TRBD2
TGTGCCAGCAGCTTCTCTCCCGGGGGGGCGGCTAGCGGAAAAGAGACCCAGTACTTC
CASSFSPGGAASGKETQYF
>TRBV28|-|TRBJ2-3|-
TGTGCCAGCAGTTACGGGCGAGACCTCACAGATACGCAGTATTTT
CASSYGRDLTDTQYF
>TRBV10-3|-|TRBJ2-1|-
TGTGCCATCGGATTATACAATGAGCAGTTCTTC
CAIGLYNEQFF
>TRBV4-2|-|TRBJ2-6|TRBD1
TGTGCCAGCAGCCCAACGACAGGGGGAGTCTCTGGGGCCAACGTCCTGACTTTC
CASSPTTGGVSGANVLTF
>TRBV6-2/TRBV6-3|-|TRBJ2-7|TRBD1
TGTGCCAGCGGCGGCGGCCTACCGGGACAGGGTTACCCCTACGAGCAGTACTTC
CASGGGLPGQGYPYEQYF
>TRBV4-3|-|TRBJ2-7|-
TGCGCCAGCAGCCAGAGACTGGAGGGTGGCGAGCAGTACTTC
CASSQRLEGGEQYF
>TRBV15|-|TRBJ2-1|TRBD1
TGTGCCACTAACTTCAACAGGGGTGGACGGCAGTTCTTC
CATNFNRGGRQFF
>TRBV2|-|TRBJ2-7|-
TGTGCCAGCACTACAGTCTACGAGCAGTACTTC
CASTTVYEQYF
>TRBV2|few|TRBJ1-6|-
TGTGCCAGCAGTGAAGCGGATGATCAACAGACTTATAATTCACCCCTCCACTTT
CASSEADDQQTYNSPLHF
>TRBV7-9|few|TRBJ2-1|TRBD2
TGTGCCAGCAGCTTCAGCGGGGTGGGTGAGCAGTTCTTC
CASSFSGVGEQFF
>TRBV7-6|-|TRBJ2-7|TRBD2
TGTGCCAGCAGCCCCGGGACTAGAGTCTGCGAGCAGTACTTC
CASSPGTRVCEQYF
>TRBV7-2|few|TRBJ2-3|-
TGTGCCAGCAGCTTCTGGGGGTTAGACCCCACGCAGTATTTT
CASSFWGLDPTQYF
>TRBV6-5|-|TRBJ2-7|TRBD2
TGTGCCAGCAGTTCAGGGACTAGCGGGAGGGCCGGCTACGAGCAGTACTTC
CASSSGTSGRAGYEQYF
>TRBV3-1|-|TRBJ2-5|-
TGTGCCAGCAGTCCTGCCGTGGGAACGAAGACCCAGTACTTC
CASSPAVGTKTQYF
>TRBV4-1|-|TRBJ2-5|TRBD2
TGCGCCAGCAGCCGTTTTGGGCGACTAGCGATAGTCAATGAGCAGTACTTC
CASSRFGRLAIVNEQYF
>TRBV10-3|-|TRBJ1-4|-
TGTGCCATCAGTGAGTCGAGGGCAGTGGCTAATGAAAAACTGTTTTTT
CAISESRAVANEKLFF
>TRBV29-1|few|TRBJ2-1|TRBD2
TGCAGCGTTGAAGATCCGATCGGGGGGAACAATGAGCAGTTCTTC
CSVEDPIGGNNEQFF
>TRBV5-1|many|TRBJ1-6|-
TGCGCCAGCAGCCCCAGGGGTAATTCACCCCTCCACTTT
CASSPRGNSPLHF
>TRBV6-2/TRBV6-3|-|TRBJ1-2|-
TGTGCCAGCAGTAACCCTGAGTGGTCTTATGGCTACACCTTC
CASSNPEWSYGYTF
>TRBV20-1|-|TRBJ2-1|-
TGCAGTGCTGCCCAAGGGGGGGCCTTTGATGAGCAGTTCTTC
CSAAQGGAFDEQFF
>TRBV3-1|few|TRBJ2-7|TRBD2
TGTGCCAGCAACGAAAGTTCTAGCGGGAGGCCCCTAGACTACGAGCAGTACTTC
CASNESSSGRPLDYEQYF
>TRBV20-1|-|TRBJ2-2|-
TGCAGTGCCCCGGGGCAGGGGAACACCGGGGAGCTGTTTTTT
CSAPGQGNTGELFF
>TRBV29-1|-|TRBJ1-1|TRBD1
TGCAGCGTGGGGAAGACAGGGTTTGTCTCTGAAGCTTTCTTT
CSVGKTGFVSEAFF